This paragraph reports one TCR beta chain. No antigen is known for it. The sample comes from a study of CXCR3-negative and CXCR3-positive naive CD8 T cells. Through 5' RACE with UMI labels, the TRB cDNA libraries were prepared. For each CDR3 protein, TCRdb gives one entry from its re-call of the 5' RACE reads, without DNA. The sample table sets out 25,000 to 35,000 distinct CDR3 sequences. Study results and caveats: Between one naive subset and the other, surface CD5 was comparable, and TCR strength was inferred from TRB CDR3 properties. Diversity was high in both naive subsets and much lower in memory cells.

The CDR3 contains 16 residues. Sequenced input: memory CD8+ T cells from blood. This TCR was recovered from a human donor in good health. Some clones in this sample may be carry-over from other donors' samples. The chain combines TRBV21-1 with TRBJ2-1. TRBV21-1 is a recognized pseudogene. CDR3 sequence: CASSKSFGVDRNEQFF.